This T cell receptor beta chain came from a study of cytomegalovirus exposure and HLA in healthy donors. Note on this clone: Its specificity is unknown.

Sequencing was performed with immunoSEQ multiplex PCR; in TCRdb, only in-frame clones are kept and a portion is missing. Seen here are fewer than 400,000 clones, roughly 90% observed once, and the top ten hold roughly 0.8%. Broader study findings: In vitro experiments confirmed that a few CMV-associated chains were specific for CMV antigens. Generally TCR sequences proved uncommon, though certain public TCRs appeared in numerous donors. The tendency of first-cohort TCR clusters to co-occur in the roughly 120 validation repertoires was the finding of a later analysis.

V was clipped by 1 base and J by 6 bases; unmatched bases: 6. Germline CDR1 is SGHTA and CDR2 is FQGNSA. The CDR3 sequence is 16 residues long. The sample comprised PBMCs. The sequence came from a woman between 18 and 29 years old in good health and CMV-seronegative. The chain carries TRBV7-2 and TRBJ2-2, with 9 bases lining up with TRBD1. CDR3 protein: CASSLVGQGSSGELFF. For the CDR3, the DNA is TGTGCCAGCAGCTTAGTTGGACAGGGGTCTTCCGGGGAGCTGTTTTTT.